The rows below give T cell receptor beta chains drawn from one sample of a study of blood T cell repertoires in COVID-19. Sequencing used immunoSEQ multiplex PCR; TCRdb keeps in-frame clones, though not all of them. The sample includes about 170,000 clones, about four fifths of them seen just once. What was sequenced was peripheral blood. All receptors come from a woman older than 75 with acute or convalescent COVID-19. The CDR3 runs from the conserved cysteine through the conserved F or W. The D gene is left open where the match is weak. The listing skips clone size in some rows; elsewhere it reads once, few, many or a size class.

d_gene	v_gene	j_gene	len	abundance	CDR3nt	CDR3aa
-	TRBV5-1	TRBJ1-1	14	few	TGCGCCAGCAGCACGATAGGGGGATACACTGAAGCTTTCTTT	CASSTIGGYTEAFF
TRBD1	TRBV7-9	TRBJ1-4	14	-	TGTGCCAGCAGCTCAACCAGGGGGCTTGAAAAACTGTTTTTT	CASSSTRGLEKLFF
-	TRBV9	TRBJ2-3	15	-	TGTGCCAGCAGTAATGGAGGTCAGACCACAGATACGCAGTATTTT	CASSNGGQTTDTQYF
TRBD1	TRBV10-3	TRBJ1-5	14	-	TGTGCCATCAGTGGCACAGGGGACAATCAGCCCCAGCATTTT	CAISGTGDNQPQHF
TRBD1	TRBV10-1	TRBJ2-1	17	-	TGCGCCAGCAGTGACCTCGTTGGACAGGGGGCTTCCAATGAGCAGTTCTTC	CASSDLVGQGASNEQFF
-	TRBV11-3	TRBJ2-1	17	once	TGTGCCAGCTCCCCCCGTGGAGCGGGTAGCTCCTACAATGAGCAGTTCTTC	CASSPRGAGSSYNEQFF
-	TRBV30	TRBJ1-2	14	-	TGTGCCTGGAGTGCATTACAGGTTACCTATGGCTACACCTTC	CAWSALQVTYGYTF
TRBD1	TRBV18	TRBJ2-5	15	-	TGTGCCAGCTCACCAAGGGAGACAGGGTTCGAGACCCAGTACTTC	CASSPRETGFETQYF
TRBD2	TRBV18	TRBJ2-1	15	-	TGTGCCAGCTCACCACCGGCTAGCGGGAGTAATGAGCAGTTCTTC	CASSPPASGSNEQFF
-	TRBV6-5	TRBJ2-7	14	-	TGTGCCAGCATCCCGACCGATAGGAGGCTCGAGCAGTACTTC	CASIPTDRRLEQYF
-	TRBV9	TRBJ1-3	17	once	TGTGCCAGCAGCGTAGTACCCGGGACACATCCTGGAAACACCATATATTTT	CASSVVPGTHPGNTIYF
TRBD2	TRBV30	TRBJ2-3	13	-	TGTGCCCGAACCGATAGCGGGAGTTATACGCAGTATTTT	CARTDSGSYTQYF
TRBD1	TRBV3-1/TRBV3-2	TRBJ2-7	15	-	TGTGCCAGCAGCCCCTCGGGACAGGGGGCCCACGAGCAGTACTTC	CASSPSGQGAHEQYF
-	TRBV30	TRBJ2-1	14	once	TGTGCCTGTCAGCGCGGGCAAAGCTACAATGAGCAGTTCTTC	CACQRGQSYNEQFF
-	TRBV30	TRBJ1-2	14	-	TGTGCCTGGAGTCAGCGCAGTGCACACTATGGCTACACCTTC	CAWSQRSAHYGYTF
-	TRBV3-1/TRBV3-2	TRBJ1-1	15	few	TGTGCCAGCAGCCAAGAACCTGGCGGGAGGACTGAAGCTTTCTTT	CASSQEPGGRTEAFF
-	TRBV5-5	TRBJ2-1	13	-	TGTGCCAGCAGCCGGGACAACTACAATGAGCAGTTCTTC	CASSRDNYNEQFF
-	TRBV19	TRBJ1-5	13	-	TGTGCCAGTAGTCCACAGACCAATCAGCCCCAGCATTTT	CASSPQTNQPQHF
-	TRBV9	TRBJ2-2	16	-	TGTGCCAGCAGCTCAAGGACAGTCGTTAACACCGGGGAGCTGTTTTTT	CASSSRTVVNTGELFF
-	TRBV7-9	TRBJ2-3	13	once	TGTGCCAGCAGCTATCGACTAGTTACGACGCAGTATTTT	CASSYRLVTTQYF
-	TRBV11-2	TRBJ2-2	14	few	TGTGCCAGCAGCTTAGGCAGAAACACCGGGGAGCTGTTTTTT	CASSLGRNTGELFF
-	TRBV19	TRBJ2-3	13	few	TGTGCCAGTACAAACTTAAACACAGATACGCAGTATTTT	CASTNLNTDTQYF
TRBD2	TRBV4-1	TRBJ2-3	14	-	TGCGCCAGCAGCCTCCAGACTAGCGCAGATACGCAGTATTTT	CASSLQTSADTQYF
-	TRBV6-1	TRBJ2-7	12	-	TGTGCCAGCAGTGAACAGGGGCTCGAGCAGTACTTC	CASSEQGLEQYF
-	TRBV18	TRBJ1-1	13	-	TGTGCCAGCTCACCGCCAGGGTTAACTGAAGCTTTCTTT	CASSPPGLTEAFF
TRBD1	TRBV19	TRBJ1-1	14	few	TGTGCCAGTAGCCGAGACAGGGTTAACACTGAAGCTTTCTTT	CASSRDRVNTEAFF
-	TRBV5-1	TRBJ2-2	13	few	TGCGCCAGCAGCTTGACTAGTTTCGGGGAGCTGTTTTTT	CASSLTSFGELFF
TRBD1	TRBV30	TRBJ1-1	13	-	TGTGCCTTACAGGGGAACCGGAACACTGAAGCTTTCTTT	CALQGNRNTEAFF
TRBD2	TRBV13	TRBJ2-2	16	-	TGTGCCAGCAGCCCTAGGAGCGGGGGTCTAGGCGGGGAGCTGTTTTTT	CASSPRSGGLGGELFF
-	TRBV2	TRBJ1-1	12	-	TGTGCCAGCAGTGAAAGCGATACTGAAGCTTTCTTT	CASSESDTEAFF
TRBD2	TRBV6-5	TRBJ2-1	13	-	TGTGCCAGCAGCGCGTGGGGGGGGAATGAGCAGTTCTTC	CASSAWGGNEQFF
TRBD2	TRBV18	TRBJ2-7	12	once	TGTGCCAGCTCATCCCCGGGAGGGGAGCAGTACTTC	CASSSPGGEQYF
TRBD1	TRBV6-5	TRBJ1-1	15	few	TGTGCCAGCAGTCGAACAGGGACAGCGCGCACTGAAGCTTTCTTT	CASSRTGTARTEAFF
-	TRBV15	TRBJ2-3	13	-	TGTGCCACTGCAGGGGTTAGCACAGATACGCAGTATTTT	CATAGVSTDTQYF
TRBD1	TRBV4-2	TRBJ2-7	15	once	TGTGCCAGCAGCCGGGGGACAGGTTTCTCCTACGAGCAGTACTTC	CASSRGTGFSYEQYF
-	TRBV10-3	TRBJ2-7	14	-	TGTGCCATCAGAGAGGGGCAGGGAAATTACGAGCAGTACTTC	CAIREGQGNYEQYF
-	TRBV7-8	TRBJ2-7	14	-	TGTGCCAGCAGCTTATCCCCGACAAAAAACGAGCAGTACTTC	CASSLSPTKNEQYF
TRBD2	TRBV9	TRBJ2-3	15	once	TGTGCCAGCAGCGTCGGTAGCGGGATGCCAGATACGCAGTATTTT	CASSVGSGMPDTQYF
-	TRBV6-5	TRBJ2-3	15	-	TGTGCCAGCAGCCCCGGGGGTCCTAACACAGATACGCAGTATTTT	CASSPGGPNTDTQYF
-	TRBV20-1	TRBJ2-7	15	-	TGCAGTGCTAGTTCTAGTAACACTCCCGTCGGCGAGCAGTACTTC	CSASSSNTPVGEQYF
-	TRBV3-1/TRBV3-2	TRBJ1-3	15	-	TGTGCCAGCAGCCCGACAGGCGTCTCTGGAAACACCATATATTTT	CASSPTGVSGNTIYF
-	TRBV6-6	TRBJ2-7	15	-	TGTGCCAGCTCAGGGGGGACTTTAGAATCCTACGAGCAGTACTTC	CASSGGTLESYEQYF
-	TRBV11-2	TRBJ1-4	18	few	TGTGCCAGCAGCTTTCGAGCGGGACAACTTGCAACTAATGAAAAACTGTTTTTT	CASSFRAGQLATNEKLFF
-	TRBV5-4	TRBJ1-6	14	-	TGTGCCAGCAGCTTGAACAGGCCTGAGTTTCCCCTCCACTTT	CASSLNRPEFPLHF
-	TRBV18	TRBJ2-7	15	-	TGTGCCAGCTCACGCGACCTGGGCAGCCCCTACGAGCAGTACTTC	CASSRDLGSPYEQYF
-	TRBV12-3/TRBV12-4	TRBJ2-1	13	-	TGTGCCAGCAGTTTCAACGGCGGTCGGGAGCAGTTCTTC	CASSFNGGREQFF